The clone carrying this TCR beta chain was counted ten times or more. Its antigen is currently unknown. This sample was taken from a study of T cells after yellow fever vaccination. Whole-study context: Each low-cell-number fraction was prepared by means of SMART-Seq v4 Ultra Low Input. Study findings and constraints: Post-booster repertoires contained most primary-vaccination clones again (about 95% CD4, about 88% CD8). High-abundance clonotypes from the bulk population could contaminate FACS-sorted repertoires.

Researchers made TCR cDNA using 5'RACE template switching, and this step added a universal primer site and UMIs. One entry per CDR3 protein, called by TCRdb with MiXCR from the 5' RACE reads. The table has about 330,000 distinct CDR3 sequences, roughly 3.9% seen once. The sample in question was PBMCs, obtained 5 days after the yellow fever booster vaccination. The sequence came from a man in his late teens or twenties who received the YFV17D yellow fever vaccine.

CDR3 protein: CASTLTGDYNEQFF. CDR3 DNA: TGCGCCAGCACCCTTACAGGGGACTACAATGAGCAGTTCTTC. The V and J genes are TRBV5-1 and TRBJ2-1, with TRBD1 matching over 7 bases. Germline V gene lookup returns CDR1 SGHRS and CDR2 YFSETQ. V shed 6 bases, J shed 3 bases, and the junction held 6 bases outside the gene matches. The CDR3 loop spans 14 amino acids.